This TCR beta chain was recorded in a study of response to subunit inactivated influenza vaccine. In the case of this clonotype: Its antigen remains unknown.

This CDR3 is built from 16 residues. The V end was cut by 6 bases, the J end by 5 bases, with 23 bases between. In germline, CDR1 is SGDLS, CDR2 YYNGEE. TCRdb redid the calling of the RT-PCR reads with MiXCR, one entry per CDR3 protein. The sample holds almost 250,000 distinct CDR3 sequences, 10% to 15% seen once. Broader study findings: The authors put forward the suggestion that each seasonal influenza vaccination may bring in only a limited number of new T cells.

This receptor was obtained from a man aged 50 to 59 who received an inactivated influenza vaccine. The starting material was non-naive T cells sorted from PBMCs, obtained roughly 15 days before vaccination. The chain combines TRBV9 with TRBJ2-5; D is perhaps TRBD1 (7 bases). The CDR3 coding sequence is TGTGCCAGCAAAGGGGACAGCGAGGGGAGGCGGGAGACCCAGTACTTC. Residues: CASKGDSEGRRETQYF.